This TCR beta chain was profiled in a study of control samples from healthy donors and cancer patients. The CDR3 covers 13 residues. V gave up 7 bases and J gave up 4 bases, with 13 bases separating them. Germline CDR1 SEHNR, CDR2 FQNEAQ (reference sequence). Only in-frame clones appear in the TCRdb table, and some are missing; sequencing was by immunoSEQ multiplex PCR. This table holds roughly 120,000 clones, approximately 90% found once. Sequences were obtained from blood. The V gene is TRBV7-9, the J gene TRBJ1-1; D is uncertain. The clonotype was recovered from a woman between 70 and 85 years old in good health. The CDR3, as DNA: TGTGCCAGCACCTCGGCCGGGAGCACTGAAGCTTTCTTT. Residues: CASTSAGSTEAFF.